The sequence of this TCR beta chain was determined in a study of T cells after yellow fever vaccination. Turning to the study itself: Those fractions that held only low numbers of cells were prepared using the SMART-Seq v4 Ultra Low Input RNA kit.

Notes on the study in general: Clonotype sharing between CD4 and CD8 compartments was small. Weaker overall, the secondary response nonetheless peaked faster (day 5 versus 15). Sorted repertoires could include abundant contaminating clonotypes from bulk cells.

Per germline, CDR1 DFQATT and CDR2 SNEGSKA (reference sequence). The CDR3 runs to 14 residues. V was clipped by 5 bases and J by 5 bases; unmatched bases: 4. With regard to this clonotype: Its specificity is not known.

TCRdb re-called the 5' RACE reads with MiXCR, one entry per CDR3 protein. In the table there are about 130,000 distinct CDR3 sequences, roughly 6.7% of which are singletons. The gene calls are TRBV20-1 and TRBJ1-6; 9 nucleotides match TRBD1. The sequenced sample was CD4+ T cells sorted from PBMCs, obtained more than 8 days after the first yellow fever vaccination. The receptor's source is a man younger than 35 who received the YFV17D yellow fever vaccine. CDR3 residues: CSAPRQGDNSPLHF. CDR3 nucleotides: TGCAGTGCTCCCCGACAGGGGGATAATTCACCCCTCCACTTT.